Listed below are T cell receptor beta chains from one sample, sequenced in a study of shared clonotypes between healthy human individuals. TCRdb keeps only in-frame clones here, not all; method: immunoSEQ multiplex PCR. The table has roughly 700,000 clones, roughly 87% seen once. Sequenced sample: memory CD8+ T cells from PBMCs. The receptors were sampled from a man younger than 30 in good health. Some clones in this sample may be carry-over from other donors' samples. The CDR3 runs from the conserved cysteine through the conserved F or W. A D gene is named only where the DNA matches it firmly. Clone size is given for some rows only: seen once, a few or many times, or a class if the clone is expanded.

d_call: -; j_call: TRBJ1-1; v_call: TRBV19; clone_size: once; cdr3_nt: TGTGCCAGTACAGACGGGGAAAATATGAACACTGAAGCTTTCTTT; cdr3_aa: CASTDGENMNTEAFF
d_call: -; j_call: TRBJ2-5; v_call: TRBV29-1; clone_size: -; cdr3_nt: TGCAGCGCGCTCGGGCCGATCGGGGAGCAGTACTTC; cdr3_aa: CSALGPIGEQYF
d_call: -; j_call: TRBJ2-6; v_call: TRBV5-8; clone_size: once; cdr3_nt: TGTGCCAGCAGCTTTGGGGCCCTGACTTTC; cdr3_aa: CASSFGALTF
d_call: -; j_call: TRBJ1-4; v_call: TRBV4-1; clone_size: -; cdr3_nt: TGCGCCAGCAGCACCTACAGGGAATCAACTAATGAAAAACTGTTTTTT; cdr3_aa: CASSTYRESTNEKLFF
d_call: -; j_call: TRBJ2-5; v_call: TRBV5-1; clone_size: -; cdr3_nt: TGCGCCAGCAGCTTGGTTGGTGGGGGGCCGAAATACCAAGAGACCCAGTACTTC; cdr3_aa: CASSLVGGGPKYQETQYF
d_call: -; j_call: TRBJ2-2; v_call: TRBV28; clone_size: -; cdr3_nt: TGTGCCAGCACCCTGGTCCTAAGCGGCACCGGGGAGCTGTTTTTT; cdr3_aa: CASTLVLSGTGELFF
d_call: TRBD2; j_call: TRBJ2-3; v_call: TRBV9; clone_size: -; cdr3_nt: TGTGCCAGCAGCGTAGAATCGGCGGGAGGAATCACAGATACGCAGTATTTT; cdr3_aa: CASSVESAGGITDTQYF
d_call: -; j_call: TRBJ1-5; v_call: TRBV27; clone_size: few; cdr3_nt: TGTGCCAGCGGGCAGGGCCATCAGCCCCAGCATTTT; cdr3_aa: CASGQGHQPQHF
d_call: -; j_call: TRBJ2-6; v_call: TRBV5-6; clone_size: -; cdr3_nt: TGTGCCAGCAGCTTGGGGGGCGGACTCTCTGGGGCCAACGTCCTGACTTTC; cdr3_aa: CASSLGGGLSGANVLTF
d_call: -; j_call: TRBJ1-2; v_call: TRBV27; clone_size: -; cdr3_nt: TGTGCCAGCAGCCCCAGAGAGGGAAACTATGGCTACACCTTC; cdr3_aa: CASSPREGNYGYTF
d_call: TRBD1; j_call: TRBJ1-6; v_call: TRBV25-1; clone_size: -; cdr3_nt: TGTGCCAGCGGGAGCAGGGGGCTAAATTCACCCCTCCACTTT; cdr3_aa: CASGSRGLNSPLHF
d_call: TRBD2; j_call: TRBJ2-3; v_call: TRBV27; clone_size: -; cdr3_nt: TGTGCCAGCAGTTTACGATTGTGGGAGGGCAGCACAGATACGCAGTATTTT; cdr3_aa: CASSLRLWEGSTDTQYF
d_call: TRBD1; j_call: TRBJ1-3; v_call: TRBV5-1; clone_size: -; cdr3_nt: TGCGCCAGCAGCGGAGGGACAGGGGGTAAGATATTTTCTGGAAACACCATATATTTT; cdr3_aa: CASSGGTGGKIFSGNTIYF
d_call: TRBD1; j_call: TRBJ1-2; v_call: TRBV5-8; clone_size: -; cdr3_nt: TGTGCCAGCAGCTTCGGGACAGGGAGTTACGGCTACACCTTC; cdr3_aa: CASSFGTGSYGYTF
d_call: -; j_call: TRBJ2-7; v_call: TRBV6-6; clone_size: -; cdr3_nt: TGTGCCAGCAGTTACAACGGGGGGCTCTCCTACGAGCAGTACTTC; cdr3_aa: CASSYNGGLSYEQYF
d_call: TRBD2; j_call: TRBJ2-7; v_call: TRBV5-8; clone_size: once; cdr3_nt: TGTGCCAGCAGCTTGGATGCGGGAGAGGGGTCCTACGAGCAGTACTTC; cdr3_aa: CASSLDAGEGSYEQYF
d_call: -; j_call: TRBJ2-5; v_call: TRBV10-3; clone_size: -; cdr3_nt: TGTGCCATCAGTCGGCAGGGTTGGGAGACCCAGTACTTC; cdr3_aa: CAISRQGWETQYF
d_call: -; j_call: TRBJ2-2; v_call: TRBV29-1; clone_size: -; cdr3_nt: TGCAGCGCCGCCGGAAGTACCGGGGAGCTGTTTTTT; cdr3_aa: CSAAGSTGELFF
d_call: TRBD2; j_call: TRBJ2-5; v_call: TRBV29-1; clone_size: -; cdr3_nt: TGCAGCGTGGCACGGACTAGCGGGAGACGGGAGACCCAGTACTTC; cdr3_aa: CSVARTSGRRETQYF
d_call: -; j_call: TRBJ1-1; v_call: TRBV5-8; clone_size: few; cdr3_nt: TGTGCCAGCAGCTTTTTACAGGTTAGAGTGAACACTGAAGCTTTCTTT; cdr3_aa: CASSFLQVRVNTEAFF
d_call: -; j_call: TRBJ2-1; v_call: TRBV9; clone_size: -; cdr3_nt: TGTGCCAGCAGCGTAGATGGTATTTCCTACAATGAGCAGTTCTTC; cdr3_aa: CASSVDGISYNEQFF
d_call: TRBD1; j_call: TRBJ1-2; v_call: TRBV9; clone_size: -; cdr3_nt: TGTGCCAGCAGCGTAGAAGCGGTGGGACAGACCTATGGCTACACCTTC; cdr3_aa: CASSVEAVGQTYGYTF